The 11 T cell receptor beta chains reported below all come from one sample, sequenced in a study of shared clonotypes between healthy human individuals (TCRdb year 2020). The library was produced with the immunoSEQ multiplex PCR assay. Drawn from immuneACCESS, this table holds only the in-frame rearrangements with V and J called that TCRdb kept. Clones are partly lost; checked studies trace under half to an unresolved V gene and leave the rest unexplained. This sample is represented by more than 400,000 clones; 95% to 97% of them were singletons. The ten largest make up about 0.064% of the sample. The specimen sequenced was naive CD4+ T cells sorted from blood. The sample's cell subset or site label, decoded: CD45RA+ positively selected. These receptors all come from a woman in her twenties or thirties in good health.

This sequence joins TRBV10-1 and TRBJ2-1; weak D call: TRBD2 (6 bases). The CDR3 runs 15 residues. V lost 3 bases to trimming and J lost 8 bases, with 17 bases between them. The germline V gene has CDR1 WNHNN and CDR2 SYGVQD (reference sequence). In DNA form, the CDR3 reads TGCGCCAGCAGTGATGGCGCGGGGCCCACGGATGAGCAGTTCTTC. It is translated as CASSDGAGPTDEQFF.

The chain carries TRBV18 and TRBJ1-4, with D unresolved. The CDR3 runs to 14 residues. Germline V gives CDR1 KGHSH, CDR2 LQKENI. Deletions cut 2 bases from V and 8 bases from J, with 12 bases between. Written as DNA, the CDR3 is TGTGCCAGCTCACCATCGGCCGGGGTAGAAAAACTGTTTTTT. It translates to CASSPSAGVEKLFF.

V and J are TRBV5-1 and TRBJ1-2; TRBD1 agrees at 7 bases. The CDR3 spans 14 residues. Looked up from germline, CDR1 is SGHRS and CDR2 is YFSETQ. V trimming: 0 bases; J trimming: 5 bases; junction bases outside the gene matches: 4. The CDR3 region has the DNA TGCGCCAGCAGCTTGGAGGGGGCTAGTTATGGCTACACCTTC. Translated: CASSLEGASYGYTF.

This chain links TRBV5-1 with TRBJ2-5, with D hard to call. Per the germline V gene, CDR1 is SGHRS and CDR2 is YFSETQ. The germline V and J ends were trimmed by 0 bases and 0 bases, with 9 bases remaining between them. This CDR3 region has 15 residues. The CDR3 loop reads CASSLGHAYQETQYF. CDR3 nucleotide sequence: TGCGCCAGCAGCTTGGGACATGCGTACCAAGAGACCCAGTACTTC.

This clone was detected only a few times. The gene calls are TRBV4-2 and TRBJ1-3; no clear D. CDR1 is LGHNA and CDR2 is YNFKEQ in the germline V gene. The CDR3 length is 17 residues. Trimming took 3 bases from V and 0 from J, leaving 15 bases between them. In DNA form, the CDR3 reads TGTGCCAGCAGCCACGGCGGAGGAGTCGCCTCTGGAAACACCATATATTTT. As protein: CASSHGGGVASGNTIYF.

The V and J genes are TRBV6-1 and TRBJ1-4; D gene ambiguous. This CDR3 has 14 residues. V dropped 6 bases and J dropped 3 bases, with 11 bases sitting between them. The germline CDR1 and CDR2 sequences are MNHNS and SASEGT. The CDR3 DNA reads as TGTGCCAGCAGACCCGACACAGCTAATGAAAAACTGTTTTTT. Its translation is CASRPDTANEKLFF.

The J gene is TRBJ2-5, the V gene TRBV5-1; D is unclear. In germline, CDR1 is SGHRS, CDR2 YFSETQ. The CDR3 is 14 amino acids. The V end was cut by 0 bases, the J end by 2 bases, with 8 bases between. DNA of the CDR3: TGCGCCAGCAGCTTGGATACGGAACAAGAGACCCAGTACTTC. As protein: CASSLDTEQETQYF.

The chain couples TRBV5-6 to TRBJ2-7; D possibly corresponds to TRBD2 (5 bases). The germline CDR1 and CDR2 sequences are SGHDT and YYEEEE. V was pared by 3 bases and J by 0 bases, with 13 bases between. The CDR3 contains 15 residues. The CDR3 DNA sequence: TGTGCCAGCAGCTCGGGCGCGGGTTCCTCCTACGAGCAGTACTTC. This codes for CASSSGAGSSYEQYF.

The CDR3 protein is CASSILLAGNEQFF. The CDR3 nucleotides read TGTGCCAGTAGTATATTGCTAGCGGGAAATGAGCAGTTCTTC. This chain uses TRBV19 with TRBJ2-1, with 9 bases lining up with TRBD2. The germline V gene encodes CDR1 LNHDA and CDR2 SQIVND (reference sequence). J lost 7 bases, V lost 2 bases, and 3 bases had no gene match. The CDR3 has 14 residues.

The rearrangement uses TRBV18 and TRBJ2-5; possibly TRBD2 for D (5 bases). Trimming removed 1 base at V and 5 bases at J, with 14 bases between. This CDR3 spans 15 amino acids. Per germline, CDR1 KGHSH and CDR2 LQKENI. CDR3 sequence: CASSPLTTGVETQYF. In DNA, the CDR3 is TGTGCCAGCTCACCACTTACGACCGGGGTGGAGACCCAGTACTTC.

The V call is TRBV19, the J call TRBJ1-2, with D perhaps TRBD1 (6 bases). The CDR3 length is 13 residues. Trimming pared 5 bases from V and 6 bases from J, leaving 13 bases between. Germline CDR1 and CDR2: LNHDA and SQIVND (reference sequence). CDR3 nucleotides: TGTGCCAGTAGTTGGACAGCATCAAATGGCTACACCTTC. As protein: CASSWTASNGYTF.